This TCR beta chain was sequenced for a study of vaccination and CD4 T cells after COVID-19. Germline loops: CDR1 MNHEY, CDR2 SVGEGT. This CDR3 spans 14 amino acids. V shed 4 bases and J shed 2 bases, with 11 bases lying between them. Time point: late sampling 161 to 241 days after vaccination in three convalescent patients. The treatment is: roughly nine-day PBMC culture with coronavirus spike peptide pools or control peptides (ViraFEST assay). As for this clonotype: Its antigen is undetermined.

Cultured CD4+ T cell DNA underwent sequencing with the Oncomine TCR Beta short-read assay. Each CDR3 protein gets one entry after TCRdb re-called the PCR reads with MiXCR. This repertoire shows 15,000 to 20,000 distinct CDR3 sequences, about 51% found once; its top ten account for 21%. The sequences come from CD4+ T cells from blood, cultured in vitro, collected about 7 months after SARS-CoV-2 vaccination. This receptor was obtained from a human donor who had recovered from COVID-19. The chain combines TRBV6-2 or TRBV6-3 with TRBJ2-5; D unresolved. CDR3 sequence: CASSSTSTQETQYF. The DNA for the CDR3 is TGTGCCAGCAGTTCGACGAGCACACAAGAGACCCAGTACTTC.